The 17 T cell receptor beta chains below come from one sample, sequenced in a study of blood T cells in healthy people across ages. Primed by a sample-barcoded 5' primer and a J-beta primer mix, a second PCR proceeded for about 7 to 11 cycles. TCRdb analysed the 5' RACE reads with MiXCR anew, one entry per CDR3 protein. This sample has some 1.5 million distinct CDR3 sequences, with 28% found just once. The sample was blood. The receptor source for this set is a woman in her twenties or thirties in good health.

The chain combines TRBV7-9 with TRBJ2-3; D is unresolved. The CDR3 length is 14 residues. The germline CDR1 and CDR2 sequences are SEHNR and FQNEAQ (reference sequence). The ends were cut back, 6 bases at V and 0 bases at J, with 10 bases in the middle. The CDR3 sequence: CASSGPRSTDTQYF. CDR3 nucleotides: TGTGCCAGCAGTGGACCCCGCAGCACAGATACGCAGTATTTT.

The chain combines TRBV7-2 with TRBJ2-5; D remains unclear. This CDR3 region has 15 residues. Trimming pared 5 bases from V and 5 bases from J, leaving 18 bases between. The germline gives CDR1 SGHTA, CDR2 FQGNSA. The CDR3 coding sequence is TGTGCCAGCAGCCTGAATCGACTGGTTCGTGAGACCCAGTACTTC. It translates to CASSLNRLVRETQYF.

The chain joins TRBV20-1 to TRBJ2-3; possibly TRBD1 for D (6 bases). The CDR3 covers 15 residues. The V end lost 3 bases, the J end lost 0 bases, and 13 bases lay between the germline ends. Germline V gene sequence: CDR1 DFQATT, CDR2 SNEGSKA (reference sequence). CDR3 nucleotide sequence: TGCAGTGCTAGGTCTAGGGGGAGTAGCACAGATACGCAGTATTTT. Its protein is CSARSRGSSTDTQYF.

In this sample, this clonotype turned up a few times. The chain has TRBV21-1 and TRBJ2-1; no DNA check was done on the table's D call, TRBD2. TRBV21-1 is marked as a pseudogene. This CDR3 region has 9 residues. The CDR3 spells CAISPEQFF. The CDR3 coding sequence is TGTGCCATCTCTCCCGAGCAGTTCTTC.

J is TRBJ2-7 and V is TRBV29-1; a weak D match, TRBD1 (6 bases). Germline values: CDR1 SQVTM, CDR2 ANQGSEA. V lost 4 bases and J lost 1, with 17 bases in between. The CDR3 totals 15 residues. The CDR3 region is CSVGDLQGQSYEQYF. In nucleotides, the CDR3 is TGCAGCGTTGGAGATTTACAGGGTCAATCCTACGAGCAGTACTTC.

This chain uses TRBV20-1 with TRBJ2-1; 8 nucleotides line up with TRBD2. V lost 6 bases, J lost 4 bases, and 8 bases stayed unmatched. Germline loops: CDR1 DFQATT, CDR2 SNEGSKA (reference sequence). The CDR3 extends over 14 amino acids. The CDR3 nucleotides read TGCAGTGCCCCTGTGGCGGGGGGTTACAATGAGCAGTTCTTC. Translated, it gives CSAPVAGGYNEQFF.

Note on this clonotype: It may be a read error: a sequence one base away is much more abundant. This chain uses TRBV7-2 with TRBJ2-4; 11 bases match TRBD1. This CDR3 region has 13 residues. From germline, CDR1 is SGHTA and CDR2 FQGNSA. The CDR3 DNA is TGTGCCAACAGCCGGGGACAGGGGGGCATTCAGTACTTC. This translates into CANSRGQGGIQYF.

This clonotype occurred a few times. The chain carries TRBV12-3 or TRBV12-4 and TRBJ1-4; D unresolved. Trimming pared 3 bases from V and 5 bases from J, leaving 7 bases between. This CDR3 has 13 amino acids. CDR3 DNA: TGTGCCAGCAGTTTCCGGGAAAATGAAAAACTGTTTTTT. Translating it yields CASSFRENEKLFF.

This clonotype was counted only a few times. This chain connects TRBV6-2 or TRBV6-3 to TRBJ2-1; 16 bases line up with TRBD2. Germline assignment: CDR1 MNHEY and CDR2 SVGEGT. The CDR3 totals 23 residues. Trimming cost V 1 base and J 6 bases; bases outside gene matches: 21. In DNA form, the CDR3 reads TGTGCCAGCAGTTACTTCGGAGGAGGAGGGACTAGCGGGGGGGCCGTCTTGGGCAATGAGCAGTTCTTC. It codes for CASSYFGGGGTSGGAVLGNEQFF.

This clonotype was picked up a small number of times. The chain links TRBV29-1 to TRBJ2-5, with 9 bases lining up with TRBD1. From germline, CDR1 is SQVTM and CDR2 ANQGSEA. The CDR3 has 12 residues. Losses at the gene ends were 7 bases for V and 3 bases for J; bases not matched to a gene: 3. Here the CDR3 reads CSGTGVKETQYF. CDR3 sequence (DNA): TGCAGCGGGACAGGGGTAAAAGAGACCCAGTACTTC.

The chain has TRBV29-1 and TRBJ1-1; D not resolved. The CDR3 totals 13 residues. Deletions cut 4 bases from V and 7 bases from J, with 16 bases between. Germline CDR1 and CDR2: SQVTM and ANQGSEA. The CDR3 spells CSVVLVQRDEAFF. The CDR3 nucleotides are TGCAGCGTTGTGCTGGTCCAACGGGATGAAGCTTTCTTT.

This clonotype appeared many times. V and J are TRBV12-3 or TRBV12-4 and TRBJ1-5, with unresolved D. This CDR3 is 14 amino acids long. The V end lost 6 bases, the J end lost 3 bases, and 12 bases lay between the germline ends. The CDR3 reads CASSYRGFNQPQHF. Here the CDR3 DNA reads TGTGCCAGCAGCTACAGAGGATTCAATCAGCCCCAGCATTTT.

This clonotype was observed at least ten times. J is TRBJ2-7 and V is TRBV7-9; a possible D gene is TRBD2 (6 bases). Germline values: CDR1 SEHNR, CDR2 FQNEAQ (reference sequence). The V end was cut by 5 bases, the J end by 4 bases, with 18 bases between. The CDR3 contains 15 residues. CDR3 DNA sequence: TGTGCCAGCAGCGACCCCTTGGCGGGGATGTACGAGCAGTACTTC. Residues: CASSDPLAGMYEQYF.

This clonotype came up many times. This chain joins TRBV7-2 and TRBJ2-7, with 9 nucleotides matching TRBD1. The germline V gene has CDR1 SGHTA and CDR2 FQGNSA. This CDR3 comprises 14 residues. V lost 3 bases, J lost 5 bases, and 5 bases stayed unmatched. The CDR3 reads CASSFRDRAHEQYF. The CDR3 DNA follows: TGTGCCAGCAGCTTCCGGGACAGGGCCCACGAGCAGTACTTC.

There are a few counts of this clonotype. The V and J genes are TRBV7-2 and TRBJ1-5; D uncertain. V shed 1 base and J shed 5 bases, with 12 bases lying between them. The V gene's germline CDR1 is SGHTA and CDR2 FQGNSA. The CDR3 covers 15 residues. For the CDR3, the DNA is TGTGCCAGCAGCTTAGGGTCGCTCAATTATCAGCCCCAGCATTTT. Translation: CASSLGSLNYQPQHF.

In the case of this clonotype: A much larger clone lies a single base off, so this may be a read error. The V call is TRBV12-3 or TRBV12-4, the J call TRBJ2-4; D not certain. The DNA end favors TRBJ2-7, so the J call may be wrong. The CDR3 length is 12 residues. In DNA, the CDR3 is TGTGCCAGCAGCCCCAGATGCTACGAGCAGTACTTC. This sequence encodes CASSPRCYEQYF.

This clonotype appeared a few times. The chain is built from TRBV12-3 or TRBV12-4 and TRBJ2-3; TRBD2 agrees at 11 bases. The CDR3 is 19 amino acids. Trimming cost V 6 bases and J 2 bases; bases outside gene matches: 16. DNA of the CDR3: TGTGCCAGCAGCCGCACTCCGTTTTTTAGCGGGGGGGACACAGATACGCAGTATTTT. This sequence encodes CASSRTPFFSGGDTDTQYF.